This TCR beta chain was sequenced in a study of Ad26.COV2.S vaccination and SARS-CoV-2 variants. On the study more broadly: Dosing was one shot or two shots 56 days apart.

Germline CDR1 and CDR2: LGHNA and YNFKEQ. The CDR3 consists of 16 residues. The junction had 8 bases not matched to a gene; V was cut back by 2 bases and J by 4 bases. The table came from immunoSEQ multiplex PCR; TCRdb's copy has only in-frame clones and leaves some out. The sample records roughly 700,000 clones, approximately 88% being singletons. Treatment indicated: 15 to 20 received Ad26.COV2.S at low or high dose, single or two shots; about 5 received placebo; per-sample allocation not given. At day 63 after the first vaccine or placebo injection, samples were drawn. This sequence joins TRBV4-2 and TRBJ2-1; 7 bases line up with TRBD2. The sample was peripheral blood, taken in a trial of Ad26.COV2.S vaccine versus placebo. The clonotype originates from a person aged 18-60 years who received the Ad26.COV2.S COVID-19 vaccine or a placebo. This chain's CDR3 is CASSQPGLKYYNEQFF. In nucleotides, the CDR3 is TGTGCCAGCAGCCAACCGGGACTAAAATATTACAATGAGCAGTTCTTC.